This TCR beta chain was identified in a study of T cell responses to AZD1222 COVID-19 vaccine. The CDR3 sequence is 14 residues long. CDR1 is SGDLS, CDR2 YYNGEE, per germline. Trimming pared 7 bases from V and 0 bases from J, leaving 11 bases between. Researchers grouped second doses given at about 4 or about 12 weeks into one pool. The table came from immunoSEQ multiplex PCR; TCRdb's copy has only in-frame clones and leaves some out. Altogether just over 90,000 clones are present, roughly nine tenths being singletons, with the ten largest covering under 3%. This clonotype was sampled from an adult who received the AZD1222 COVID-19 vaccine. The sequenced sample was peripheral blood, obtained 28 days after the second AZD1222 dose. The chain joins TRBV9 to TRBJ1-3, with no clear D. The CDR3 loop reads CASSQVSSGNTIYF. The CDR3 DNA sequence: TGTGCCAGCTCTCAGGTGAGCTCTGGAAACACCATATATTTT.